Below are 21 T cell receptor beta chains sequenced from a single sample in a study of cytomegalovirus exposure and HLA in healthy donors. Vbeta (60) and Jbeta (13) primers were used in the PCR. Sequenced by immunoSEQ multiplex PCR; TCRdb stores in-frame clones only, minus some. This table has over 15,000 clones, roughly 80% appearing once. Material: PBMCs. The origin of the receptors is a human donor in good health.

The V call is TRBV4-1, the J call TRBJ2-1, with 10 nucleotides matching TRBD2. With V trimmed by 1 base and J by 5 bases, 2 bases remained unmatched. There are 15 residues in the CDR3. The germline CDR1 and CDR2 sequences are MGHRA and YSYEKL. CDR3 region: CASSQGTSGDNEQFF. DNA of the CDR3: TGCGCCAGCAGCCAAGGGACTAGCGGCGACAATGAGCAGTTCTTC.

Note on this clone: Other DNA sequences in this specimen translate into the identical CDR3. CDR3 in amino acids: CASSEDEGEYYGYTF. The CDR3 DNA reads TGTGCCAGCAGTGAGGACGAGGGGGAGTACTATGGCTACACCTTC. V gene TRBV6-4 combines with J gene TRBJ1-2; D is perhaps TRBD1 (6 bases). The V and J ends lost 3 bases and 3 bases respectively, with 14 bases between them. CDR1 and CDR2 (germline): MRHNA, SNTAGT. The CDR3 is 15 residues long.

The chain is built from TRBV11-2 and TRBJ2-1; the D is unclear. Germline CDR1 and CDR2: SGHAT and FQNNGV. With 5 bases removed from V and 0 bases from J, the gap between germline ends came to 23 bases. CDR3 length: 19 residues. CDR3 sequence (DNA): TGTGCCAGCAGCCCCGACTGGGTTCGAGGTTTCGGCTCCTACAATGAGCAGTTCTTC. Residues: CASSPDWVRGFGSYNEQFF.

The rearrangement links TRBV4-3 to TRBJ1-1; D not certain. Trimming cost V 1 base and J 5 bases, with 11 bases left between them. This CDR3 has 14 amino acids. Germline V lookup: CDR1 LGHNA, CDR2 YSLEER. This chain's CDR3 is CASSQAGIGTEAFF. Written as DNA, the CDR3 is TGCGCCAGCAGCCAAGCGGGGATCGGTACTGAAGCTTTCTTT.

The J gene is TRBJ2-5, the V gene TRBV11-2; possibly TRBD1 for D (7 bases). This CDR3 is built from 14 residues. Trimming took off 5 bases at V and 5 bases at J, with 15 bases between the two ends. Germline CDR1 reads SGHAT; CDR2 reads FQNNGV. DNA for the CDR3: TGTGCCAGCAGCGGGGGGACAGAGAAGGAGACCCAGTACTTC. Its protein is CASSGGTEKETQYF. Complete variable domain (other parts from reference TRBV11-2 and TRBJ2-5): EAGVAQSPRYKIIEKRQSVAFWCNPISGHATLYWYQQILGQGPKLLIQFQNNGVVDDSQLPKDRFSAERLKGVDSTLKIQPAKLEDSAVYLCASSGGTEKETQYFGPGTRLLVL.

This rearrangement joins TRBV19 to TRBJ2-7, with D hard to call. Trimming removed 1 base from V and 6 bases from J, with 10 bases in between. The CDR3 has 13 residues. CDR1 is LNHDA, CDR2 SQIVND, per germline (reference sequence). The CDR3 nucleotides are TGTGCCAGTAGTATAGGGTACGTCGGCGAGCAGTACTTC. This sequence encodes CASSIGYVGEQYF.

The CDR3 loop reads CASSDEGLTSGEYNEQFF. CDR3 DNA sequence: TGTGCCAGCAGTGATGAGGGGCTCACTAGCGGGGAGTACAATGAGCAGTTCTTC. V and J are TRBV25-1 and TRBJ2-1; 10 nucleotides align to TRBD2. Trimming took 3 bases from V and 4 from J; bases not matched to a gene: 12. Looked up from germline, CDR1 is MGHDK and CDR2 is SYGVNS. This CDR3 contains 18 residues. The variable domain in full, completed from reference TRBV25-1 and TRBJ2-1, reads EADIYQTPRYLVIGTGKKITLECSQTMGHDKMYWYQQDPGMELHLIHYSYGVNSTEKGDLSSESTVSRIRTEHFPLTLESARPSHTSQYLCASSDEGLTSGEYNEQFFGPGTRLTVL.

The chain uses TRBV7-2 and TRBJ1-2; TRBD1 matches at 7 bases. Trimming took 4 bases from V and 6 from J; bases not matched to a gene: 8. Germline CDR1 is SGHTA and CDR2 is FQGNSA. This CDR3 spans 14 amino acids. The CDR3 DNA reads TGTGCCAGCAGCTCCCGTACAGGGGATAATGGCTACACCTTC. Protein sequence: CASSSRTGDNGYTF.

The J gene is TRBJ2-5, the V gene TRBV6-5; the match to TRBD2 covers 13 bases. The trim removed 5 bases at V and 6 bases at J, leaving 6 bases unmatched. The CDR3 consists of 15 residues. CDR1 and CDR2 (germline): MNHEY, SVGAGI. CDR3 bases: TGTGCCAGCAGTCAACTAGCGGGGGGGCCTAAGACCCAGTACTTC. Protein sequence: CASSQLAGGPKTQYF.

This clone was counted a few times. The CDR3 loop reads CASSYSLAGGQDEQFF. Written as DNA, the CDR3 is TGTGCCAGCAGTTACTCCCTAGCGGGAGGCCAGGATGAGCAGTTCTTC. J is TRBJ2-1 and V is TRBV6-6, with 11 bases lining up with TRBD2. CDR1 MNHNY and CDR2 SVGAGI come from the germline V gene (reference sequence). Trimming removed 0 bases from V and 8 bases from J; junction bases left unmatched: 6. CDR3 length: 16 residues.

CDR3 protein: CASSERANTEAFF. Written as DNA, the CDR3 is TGTGCCAGCAGTGAACGAGCGAATACTGAAGCTTTCTTT. The chain links TRBV2 to TRBJ1-1; no clear D. The CDR3 covers 13 residues. V was clipped by 2 bases and J by 5 bases, with 9 bases between them. Germline CDR1 and CDR2: SNHLY and FYNNEI.

The chain combines TRBV4-1 with TRBJ2-2; D gene ambiguous. The CDR3 length is 18 residues. Trimming removed 1 base at V and 0 bases at J, with 15 bases between. The V gene's germline CDR1 is MGHRA and CDR2 YSYEKL. CDR3: CASSQGVGSLPNTGELFF. The CDR3 DNA follows: TGCGCCAGCAGCCAAGGGGTGGGTTCACTACCGAACACCGGGGAGCTGTTTTTT.

The gene calls are TRBV19 and TRBJ2-5; D is possibly TRBD2 (6 bases). The CDR3 consists of 15 residues. Trimming stripped 7 bases from V and 4 bases from J, with 19 bases between. Germline CDR1 reads LNHDA; CDR2 reads SQIVND (reference sequence). The chain's CDR3 is CASTTRRGKRETQYF. DNA of the CDR3: TGTGCCAGTACCACGCGGAGGGGAAAGAGAGAGACCCAGTACTTC.

V is TRBV7-2 and J is TRBJ1-1; D gene ambiguous. This CDR3 is 13 amino acids long. The germline V gene has CDR1 SGHTA and CDR2 FQGNSA. With 2 bases removed from V and 1 base from J, the gap between germline ends came to 5 bases. This CDR3 is CASSLSGNTEAFF. The CDR3 DNA reads as TGTGCCAGCAGCTTATCAGGGAACACTGAAGCTTTCTTT. Using reference TRBV7-2 and TRBJ1-1 for the parts outside the CDR3, the full variable domain is GAGVSQSPSNKVTEKGKDVELRCDPISGHTALYWYRQSLGQGLEFLIYFQGNSAPDKSGLPSDRFSAERTGGSVSTLTIQRTQQEDSAVYLCASSLSGNTEAFFGQGTRLTVV.

The chain combines TRBV28 with TRBJ1-2; D call uncertain. This CDR3 comprises 15 residues. Deletions cut 1 base from V and 6 bases from J, with 15 bases between. Germline lookup yields CDR1 MDHEN and CDR2 SYDVKM. CDR3 sequence: CASSLFLAGWDGYTF. In DNA form, the CDR3 reads TGTGCCAGCAGTTTATTTTTGGCAGGCTGGGATGGCTACACCTTC.

The V and J genes are TRBV6-5 and TRBJ1-4; D is perhaps TRBD1 (6 bases). V was cut by 5 bases and J by 8 bases, with 15 bases left in between. The CDR3 loop spans 14 amino acids. The V gene's germline CDR1 is MNHEY and CDR2 SVGAGI. The CDR3 nucleotides are TGTGCCAGCAGTCCCAGGGGCCTGACGGAAAAACTGTTTTTT. This codes for CASSPRGLTEKLFF.

The gene calls are TRBV7-8 and TRBJ2-1; D is perhaps TRBD2 (6 bases). Germline assignment: CDR1 SGHVS and CDR2 FQNEAQ. With 5 bases removed from V and 9 bases from J, the gap between germline ends came to 11 bases. This CDR3 is built from 12 residues. CDR3 coding DNA: TGTGCCAGCAGCCCGGCGGGAACTGAGCAGTTCTTC. This codes for CASSPAGTEQFF.

V gene TRBV9 combines with J gene TRBJ2-1, with D perhaps matching TRBD1 (6 bases). This CDR3 is 18 amino acids long. The V gene's germline CDR1 is SGDLS and CDR2 YYNGEE. Trimming removed 6 bases from V and 0 bases from J, with 22 bases in between. CDR3 sequence: CASTLGWGPSHSYNEQFF. The CDR3 coding sequence is TGTGCCAGCACCCTCGGGTGGGGGCCCTCCCACTCCTACAATGAGCAGTTCTTC.

Note on this clone: Likely a read error: the CDR3 ends without its conserved phenylalanine or tryptophan. No DNA is shown, since the ends of the CDR3 on it are uncertain; the CDR3 is the one TCRdb lists. The rearrangement links TRBV5-1 to TRBJ1-6; TRBD1, the table's D call, lacks a check against the DNA. The CDR3 sequence runs 14 residues, both termini included. The V gene's germline CDR1 is SGHRS and CDR2 YFSETQ. CDR3 loop: CASSLAKDSVGVWP.

V usage is TRBV20-1 and J usage is TRBJ2-1, with TRBD1 matching over 9 bases. This CDR3 region has 11 residues. Germline V lookup: CDR1 DFQATT, CDR2 SNEGSKA (reference sequence). The V and J ends lost 8 bases and 6 bases, in that order; junction bases with no gene match: 2. In nucleotides, the CDR3 is TGCAGTTGGGACAGGGTCAATGAGCAGTTCTTC. Its protein product is CSWDRVNEQFF.

This clone was seen a single time. The chain employs TRBV30 and TRBJ2-5; unclear D gene. The CDR3 has 12 amino acids. With 3 bases removed from V and 0 bases from J, the gap between germline ends came to 5 bases. Germline CDR1 is GTSNPN and CDR2 is SVGIG (reference sequence). CDR3 bases: TGTGCCTGGAGGACATACCAAGAGACCCAGTACTTC. Translating gives CAWRTYQETQYF.